These 30 T cell receptor beta chains were sequenced from one sample in a study of T cells in localized non-small cell lung cancer. Assay used: immunoSEQ multiplex PCR; TCRdb lists only in-frame clones, some missing. The sample has some 71,000 clones, 70% to 90% seen once. The specimen comprised peripheral blood, sampled before any cancer treatment. These TCRs come from a female donor of 60 years or more with stage I lung adenocarcinoma.

The chain combines TRBV7-9 with TRBJ2-5, with D possibly matching TRBD2 (6 bases). Germline V CDR1 and CDR2: SEHNR, FQNEAQ (reference sequence). With 1 base removed from V and 0 bases from J, the gap between germline ends came to 9 bases. This CDR3 spans 15 amino acids. The CDR3 DNA sequence: TGTGCCAGCAGCTTAGGGAGGGGCTACCAAGAGACCCAGTACTTC. It specifies CASSLGRGYQETQYF.

The chain couples TRBV27 to TRBJ2-3; the D is unclear. Per the germline V gene, CDR1 is MNHEY and CDR2 is SMNVEV (reference sequence). The V gene lost 2 bases and the J gene lost 2 bases, with 8 bases spanning the gap. This CDR3 is built from 14 residues. The CDR3 sequence: CASSLLGFTDTQYF. In DNA form, the CDR3 reads TGTGCCAGCAGTTTACTGGGGTTCACAGATACGCAGTATTTT.

The rearrangement joins TRBV28 to TRBJ2-7; D is undetermined. Germline CDR1 MDHEN, CDR2 SYDVKM. The V end lost 2 bases, the J end lost 3 bases, and 5 bases lay between the germline ends. CDR3 length: 12 residues. CDR3 sequence: CASSLLGYEQYF. The CDR3 bases are TGTGCCAGCAGTTTACTGGGCTACGAGCAGTACTTC.

This sequence joins TRBV7-2 and TRBJ1-1; no reliable D call. The CDR3 spans 13 residues. Per germline, CDR1 SGHTA and CDR2 FQGNSA. Trimming took 5 bases from V and 4 from J, leaving 11 bases between them. This CDR3 is CASSARTATEAFF. Here the CDR3 DNA reads TGTGCCAGCAGCGCGAGGACGGCCACTGAAGCTTTCTTT.

The V call is TRBV6-1, the J call TRBJ1-5; no clear D. Germline CDR1 reads MNHNS; CDR2 reads SASEGT. The CDR3 has 15 amino acids. Trimming took 6 bases from V and 2 from J, leaving 14 bases between them. The CDR3 protein is CASRPGSSGNQPQHF. The CDR3 coding sequence is TGTGCCAGCAGACCGGGCTCCTCGGGCAATCAGCCCCAGCATTTT.

The gene calls are TRBV29-1 and TRBJ2-7; D might be TRBD1 (6 bases). V lost 6 bases to trimming and J lost 2 bases, with 14 bases between them. Per germline, CDR1 SQVTM and CDR2 ANQGSEA. This CDR3 has 13 residues. The chain's CDR3 is CSVEQGQTYEQYF. In nucleotides, the CDR3 is TGCAGCGTCGAGCAGGGGCAGACCTACGAGCAGTACTTC.

The chain joins TRBV6-1 to TRBJ2-3; weak D call: TRBD2 (5 bases). Germline-derived CDR1 and CDR2 are MNHNS and SASEGT. Trimming took off 0 bases at V and 0 bases at J, with 10 bases between the two ends. The CDR3 runs to 16 residues. CDR3 coding DNA: TGTGCCAGCAGTGAAGCGGGTGGGAGCAGCACAGATACGCAGTATTTT. Residues: CASSEAGGSSTDTQYF.

This rearrangement joins TRBV5-6 to TRBJ1-5, with D possibly matching TRBD1 (5 bases). Trimming shortened V by 0 bases and J by 1 base, and 8 bases separated the two germline ends. CDR1 and CDR2 (germline): SGHDT, YYEEEE. The CDR3 consists of 15 residues. The CDR3, as DNA: TGTGCCAGCAGCTTGGGAGGGGCAAGCAATCAGCCCCAGCATTTT. Translated, it gives CASSLGGASNQPQHF.

This sequence joins TRBV5-1 and TRBJ2-3; 12 positions match TRBD2. J lost 5 bases, V lost 4 bases, and 8 bases had no gene match. The germline V gene encodes CDR1 SGHRS and CDR2 YFSETQ. The CDR3 length is 16 residues. The CDR3 DNA sequence: TGCGCCAGCAGCCCGAGACTAGCGGGAGTGAGAGATACGCAGTATTTT. Translating it yields CASSPRLAGVRDTQYF.

This clone turned up a few times. The chain couples TRBV30 to TRBJ1-1, with 8 bases lining up with TRBD1. This CDR3 is 16 amino acids long. From germline, CDR1 is GTSNPN and CDR2 SVGIG (reference sequence). V lost 0 bases to trimming and J lost 2 bases; unmatched junction nucleotides: 8. CDR3 DNA sequence: TGTGCCTGGAGTGTACGTCCCGGACAGGGAAACACTGAAGCTTTCTTT. Protein product: CAWSVRPGQGNTEAFF.

The chain has TRBV19 and TRBJ1-4; tentatively, D is TRBD1 (5 bases). V was cut by 0 bases and J by 0 bases, with 5 bases left in between. CDR3 length: 15 amino acids. Germline values: CDR1 LNHDA, CDR2 SQIVND (reference sequence). CDR3 DNA sequence: TGTGCCAGTAGTATAGAAGGGGCAACTAATGAAAAACTGTTTTTT. Protein product: CASSIEGATNEKLFF.

J is TRBJ2-7 and V is TRBV5-1; D is perhaps TRBD1 or TRBD2 (5 bases each). Germline V lookup: CDR1 SGHRS, CDR2 YFSETQ. The germline V and J ends were trimmed by 4 bases and 2 bases, with 7 bases remaining between them. This CDR3 region has 12 residues. The CDR3 loop is CASSTGPYEQYF. The CDR3 bases are TGCGCCAGCAGCACGGGACCCTACGAGCAGTACTTC.

The chain is built from TRBV21-1 and TRBJ1-1. TRBV21-1 is described as a pseudogene. The CDR3 runs 16 residues. CDR3 region: CASSPPAPGRGTEAFF. The CDR3 DNA is TGTGCCAGCAGCCCCCCCGCGCCAGGGAGGGGAACTGAAGCTTTCTTT.

This clone occurred once. In DNA, the CDR3 is TGTGCCAGTAGTATAGTTGCGGGGGCCCCGAACACCGGGGAGCTGTTTTTT. Its protein product is CASSIVAGAPNTGELFF. The chain uses TRBV19 and TRBJ2-2; D is possibly TRBD2 (7 bases). Germline V gene data show CDR1 as LNHDA and CDR2 as SQIVND (reference sequence). The ends were cut back, 1 base at V and 0 bases at J, with 12 bases in the middle. CDR3 size: 17 residues. The full variable domain, with the rest looked up from reference TRBV19 and TRBJ2-2, is DGGITQSPKYLFRKEGQNVTLSCEQNLNHDAMYWYRQDPGQGLRLIYYSQIVNDFQKGDIAEGYSVSREKKESFPLTVTSAQKNPTAFYLCASSIVAGAPNTGELFFGEGSRLTVL.

This chain uses TRBV5-1 with TRBJ2-7; D may be TRBD1 or TRBD2 (5 bases each). V lost 0 bases and J lost 4, with 11 bases in between. This CDR3 spans 14 amino acids. CDR1 is SGHRS, CDR2 YFSETQ, per germline. DNA for the CDR3: TGCGCCAGCAGCTTGGCCGGGGCGCAGTACGAGCAGTACTTC. Amino acids: CASSLAGAQYEQYF.

The chain has TRBV5-1 and TRBJ1-5, with a possible D match to TRBD1 (6 bases). Per the germline V gene, CDR1 is SGHRS and CDR2 is YFSETQ. V was pared by 2 bases and J by 5 bases, with 8 bases between. The CDR3 has 13 amino acids. CDR3 sequence (DNA): TGCGCCAGCAGCTTAGGGGGGCATCAGCCCCAGCATTTT. It codes for CASSLGGHQPQHF.

This clone was observed once. The V gene is TRBV27, the J gene TRBJ2-1, with D maybe TRBD2 (5 bases). With 5 bases removed from V and 4 bases from J, the gap between germline ends came to 15 bases. The CDR3 consists of 15 residues. The germline V gene has CDR1 MNHEY and CDR2 SMNVEV (reference sequence). CDR3 residues: CASSRGSVLYNEQFF. Written as DNA, the CDR3 is TGTGCCAGCAGTCGAGGTAGCGTGTTGTACAATGAGCAGTTCTTC.

The J gene is TRBJ2-1, the V gene TRBV25-1; 10 positions match TRBD2. The length of the CDR3 is 18 residues. Looked up from germline, CDR1 is MGHDK and CDR2 is SYGVNS. The trim removed 5 bases at V and 0 bases at J, leaving 10 bases unmatched. The CDR3 DNA is TGTGCCAGCAGTCCAAGACTAGCGGGCACGAGCTCCTACAATGAGCAGTTCTTC. It codes for CASSPRLAGTSSYNEQFF. The full variable domain, its missing parts supplied by reference TRBV25-1 and TRBJ2-1, is EADIYQTPRYLVIGTGKKITLECSQTMGHDKMYWYQQDPGMELHLIHYSYGVNSTEKGDLSSESTVSRIRTEHFPLTLESARPSHTSQYLCASSPRLAGTSSYNEQFFGPGTRLTVL.

The chain employs TRBV10-2 and TRBJ1-5; possible D gene TRBD1, 6 bases. Trimming pared 9 bases from V and 3 bases from J, leaving 12 bases between. Germline V gene data show CDR1 as WSHSY and CDR2 as SAAADI. The CDR3 length is 13 residues. CDR3 region: CASNDRINQPQHF. The DNA for the CDR3 is TGCGCCAGTAATGACAGGATCAATCAGCCCCAGCATTTT.

V gene TRBV5-4 combines with J gene TRBJ2-7, with unresolved D. Germline V gene data show CDR1 as SGHNT and CDR2 as YYREEE (reference sequence). This CDR3 comprises 13 residues. Trimming took 1 base from V and 0 from J, leaving 5 bases between them. CDR3 in amino acids: CASSLMDSYEQYF. The CDR3 coding sequence is TGTGCCAGCAGCTTGATGGACTCCTACGAGCAGTACTTC.

The chain joins TRBV9 to TRBJ2-6; 7 nucleotides align to TRBD1. The germline V gene encodes CDR1 SGDLS and CDR2 YYNGEE. Germline trimming cut 3 bases from V and 0 bases from J; bases unmatched to any gene: 6. The CDR3 consists of 17 residues. The CDR3 is CASSAGQVSSGANVLTF. CDR3 DNA: TGTGCCAGCAGCGCTGGACAGGTCAGCTCTGGGGCCAACGTCCTGACTTTC.

The V gene is TRBV28, the J gene TRBJ2-1; no clear D. The V end lost 2 bases, the J end lost 5 bases, and 10 bases lay between the germline ends. Germline V gene lookup returns CDR1 MDHEN and CDR2 SYDVKM. The length of the CDR3 is 14 residues. The CDR3 DNA follows: TGTGCCAGCAGTTTAGGTCAGGCCCACAATGAGCAGTTCTTC. Its protein product is CASSLGQAHNEQFF.

The chain is built from TRBV2 and TRBJ2-1; weak D call: TRBD2 (5 bases). Between the trimmed V and J ends, which lost 7 bases and 6 bases, there was a span of 13 bases. The CDR3 consists of 13 residues. CDR1 is SNHLY, CDR2 FYNNEI, per germline. CDR3 protein: CASTRTRGNEQFF. Here the CDR3 DNA reads TGTGCCAGCACCCGAACCCGGGGCAATGAGCAGTTCTTC. The whole variable domain, remainder taken from reference TRBV2 and TRBJ2-1, is EPEVTQTPSHQVTQMGQEVILRCVPISNHLYFYWYRQILGQKVEFLVSFYNNEISEKSEIFDDQFSVERPDGSNFTLKIRSTKLEDSAMYFCASTRTRGNEQFFGPGTRLTVL.

This clone showed up just once. The genes are TRBV27 and TRBJ2-7, with 8 bases that match TRBD1. V gave up 2 bases and J gave up 7 bases; unmatched junction bases: 7. The CDR3 extends over 14 amino acids. Germline lookup yields CDR1 MNHEY and CDR2 SMNVEV (reference sequence). The CDR3 here is CASSLGQGAYEQYF. CDR3 DNA: TGTGCCAGCAGTTTAGGTCAGGGGGCGTATGAGCAGTACTTC.

This chain uses TRBV23-1 with TRBJ2-7; no clear D gene. TRBV23-1 is flagged as an ORF with uncertain function. This CDR3 is built from 14 residues. The V end lost 3 bases, the J end lost 2 bases, and 11 bases lay between the germline ends. The CDR3 nucleotides are TGCGCCAGCAGTCACTATCGCCCGACCTACGAGCAGTACTTC. It encodes CASSHYRPTYEQYF.

The chain uses TRBV7-2 and TRBJ1-1; D is uncertain. The CDR3 loop spans 14 amino acids. V was clipped by 1 base and J by 5 bases, with 11 bases between them. Germline assignment: CDR1 SGHTA and CDR2 FQGNSA. The CDR3 DNA reads TGTGCCAGCAGCTTAGTATTCGGGGTTACTGAAGCTTTCTTT. It yields the protein CASSLVFGVTEAFF.

V gene TRBV7-3 combines with J gene TRBJ2-3, with 9 nucleotides matching TRBD2. Trimming at V came to 3 bases and at J to 7 bases, leaving 5 bases not matched to a gene. CDR1 is SGHTA and CDR2 is FQGTGA in the germline V gene. The CDR3 runs to 14 residues. CDR3 in DNA: TGTGCCAGCAGCTTGGGACTAGCCCCCAATACGCAGTATTTT. This translates into CASSLGLAPNTQYF.

This sequence joins TRBV2 and TRBJ2-2; TRBD2 matches 7 bases. There are 16 residues in the CDR3. The V gene end was trimmed by 0 bases and the J gene end by 5 bases; junction bases not matched to a gene: 6. The germline V gene has CDR1 SNHLY and CDR2 FYNNEI. The CDR3: CASSEAGLAVTGELFF. CDR3 sequence (DNA): TGTGCCAGCAGTGAAGCCGGGCTAGCGGTAACCGGGGAGCTGTTTTTT.

The rearrangement uses TRBV29-1 and TRBJ1-1, with 8 bases matching TRBD1. CDR1 is SQVTM, CDR2 ANQGSEA, per germline. The ends lost 7 bases at V and 4 bases at J; junction bases unmatched: 8. The CDR3 length is 13 residues. CDR3 sequence: CSARSTGATEAFF. The CDR3 DNA reads as TGCAGCGCCCGGTCGACAGGGGCCACTGAAGCTTTCTTT. Full variable domain (remainder filled in from reference TRBV29-1 and TRBJ1-1): SAVISQKPSRDICQRGTSLTIQCQVDSQVTMMFWYRQQPGQSLTLIATANQGSEATYESGFVIDKFPISRPNLTFSTLTVSNMSPEDSSIYLCSARSTGATEAFFGQGTRLTVV.

This clone turned up a few times. The V and J genes are TRBV2 and TRBJ1-2; D might be TRBD1 (5 bases). The CDR3 covers 14 residues. Germline V gives CDR1 SNHLY, CDR2 FYNNEI. Trimming took 4 bases from V and 1 from J, leaving 10 bases between them. The CDR3 sequence is CASSVGRVNYGYTF. As DNA, the CDR3 is TGTGCCAGCAGTGTTGGCAGGGTTAACTATGGCTACACCTTC. Looking up the rest from reference TRBV2 and TRBJ1-2 gives the full variable domain: EPEVTQTPSHQVTQMGQEVILRCVPISNHLYFYWYRQILGQKVEFLVSFYNNEISEKSEIFDDQFSVERPDGSNFTLKIRSTKLEDSAMYFCASSVGRVNYGYTFGSGTRLTVV.